The 13 T cell receptor beta chains given below trace back to one sample, sequenced in a study of blood T cells in healthy people across ages. The second PCR ran roughly 7 to 12 cycles with a sample-barcoded 5' primer and J-beta primers. TCRdb redid the calling of the 5' RACE reads with MiXCR, one entry per CDR3 protein. Found here are about 730,000 distinct CDR3 sequences, roughly 45% of them singletons; the top ten hold less than 25%. The specimen was blood. All receptors derive from a woman in her sixties or seventies in good health.

This sequence joins TRBV29-1 and TRBJ1-2, with TRBD1 identical over 7 bases. V was clipped by 6 bases and J by 5 bases; unmatched bases: 12. Germline V gives CDR1 SQVTM, CDR2 ANQGSEA. This CDR3 region has 14 residues. CDR3 residues: CSVQRGQQGYGYTF. The CDR3 bases are TGCAGCGTCCAGCGGGGACAGCAGGGTTATGGCTACACCTTC. Supplemented by reference TRBV29-1 and TRBJ1-2, the full variable domain reads SAVISQKPSRDICQRGTSLTIQCQVDSQVTMMFWYRQQPGQSLTLIATANQGSEATYESGFVIDKFPISRPNLTFSTLTVSNMSPEDSSIYLCSVQRGQQGYGYTFGSGTRLTVV.

In this sample, this clonotype turned up many times. One base away lies a much larger clone, so this may be a sequencing read error. The V call is TRBV12-3 or TRBV12-4, the J call TRBJ2-5, with 9 bases fitting TRBD2. The ends lost 5 bases at V and 11 bases at J; junction bases unmatched: 15. This CDR3 region has 15 residues. The CDR3 DNA follows: TGTGCCAGCAGTGGTACTAGCGGGCCTTACAATGAGCAGTACTTC. This encodes CASSGTSGPYNEQYF.

About this clonotype: A much more abundant neighbour one base away suggests this may be a read error. The chain links TRBV5-1 to TRBJ2-7, with a weak D call TRBD1 (5 bases). Germline V gives CDR1 SGHRS, CDR2 YFSETQ. V was trimmed by 0 bases and J by 6 bases, leaving 22 bases between them. This CDR3 spans 17 amino acids. The CDR3, as DNA: TGCGCCAGCAGCTTGGAGGCGAACGGTAGGGGCTGGGGCGAGCAGTACTTC. Translating gives CASSLEANGRGWGEQYF. The full variable domain, completed using reference TRBV5-1 and TRBJ2-7, is KAGVTQTPRYLIKTRGQQVTLSCSPISGHRSVSWYQQTPGQGLQFLFEYFSETQRNKGNFPGRFSGRQFSNSRSEMNVSTLELGDSALYLCASSLEANGRGWGEQYFGPGTRLTVT.

The chain joins TRBV6-6 to TRBJ1-2, with D hard to call. This CDR3 region has 12 residues. V was cut by 2 bases and J by 9 bases, with 10 bases left in between. Germline-derived CDR1 and CDR2 are MNHNY and SVGAGI (reference sequence). The CDR3 loop is CASSYREGSYTF. CDR3 bases: TGTGCCAGCAGTTACCGAGAGGGTAGCTACACCTTC.

The chain joins TRBV7-2 to TRBJ2-1; D unclear. The V end was cut by 0 bases, the J end by 8 bases, with 8 bases between. Per germline, CDR1 SGHTA and CDR2 FQGNSA. The CDR3 extends over 13 amino acids. The CDR3 spells CASSLARGDEQFF. The CDR3 DNA follows: TGTGCCAGCAGCTTAGCGCGTGGAGATGAGCAGTTCTTC.

The chain carries TRBV11-1 and TRBJ2-7; 7 bases fit TRBD1. The germline CDR1 and CDR2 sequences are SGHAT and FQDESV (reference sequence). The junction had 12 bases not matched to a gene; V was cut back by 5 bases and J by 2 bases. The CDR3 covers 16 residues. In nucleotides, the CDR3 is TGTGCCAGCAGCCCCCGCCCGAGACAGGGACCCTACGAGCAGTACTTC. It encodes CASSPRPRQGPYEQYF. Based on the CDR3 plus reference TRBV11-1 and TRBJ2-7, the full variable domain is EAEVAQSPRYKITEKSQAVAFWCDPISGHATLYWYRQILGQGPELLVQFQDESVVDDSQLPKDRFSAERLKGVDSTLKIQPAELGDSAMYLCASSPRPRQGPYEQYFGPGTRLTVT.

V gene TRBV29-1 combines with J gene TRBJ2-3; D not certain. The CDR3 is 18 residues long. V lost 0 bases, J lost 0 bases, and 19 bases lay in between. Germline assignment: CDR1 SQVTM and CDR2 ANQGSEA. As DNA, the CDR3 is TGCAGCGTTGAAGAATCTGTGGATCCGGCTTCTAGCACAGATACGCAGTATTTT. This gives the protein CSVEESVDPASSTDTQYF.

This clonotype was seen a few times. This sequence joins TRBV12-3 or TRBV12-4 and TRBJ2-4, with 8 nucleotides matching TRBD2. The CDR3 extends over 14 amino acids. V lost 6 bases and J lost 7; bases outside the gene matches: 8. The CDR3 DNA reads TGTGCCAGCAGCATTAGCGGGGCCGGGAACATTCAGTACTTC. Translation gives CASSISGAGNIQYF.

The V call is TRBV14, the J call TRBJ1-6; unclear D gene. V was clipped by 4 bases and J by 7 bases, with 8 bases between them. Germline V lookup: CDR1 SGHDN, CDR2 FVKESK. The CDR3 is made up of 13 amino acids. DNA for the CDR3: TGTGCCAGCAGCCGTATACCCAATTCACCCCTCCACTTT. This codes for CASSRIPNSPLHF.

This clonotype has just a few counts. The chain couples TRBV27 to TRBJ1-6; D unclear. Germline V gene lookup returns CDR1 MNHEY and CDR2 SMNVEV (reference sequence). The CDR3 has 17 amino acids. V dropped 9 bases and J dropped 0 bases, with 18 bases sitting between them. The chain's CDR3 is CASRREFRSSYNSPLHF. In nucleotides, the CDR3 is TGTGCCAGTAGGCGCGAATTTAGGAGCTCCTATAATTCACCCCTCCACTTT.

The rearrangement uses TRBV6-1 and TRBJ2-1, with D uncertain. The CDR3 totals 15 residues. Per the germline V gene, CDR1 is MNHNS and CDR2 is SASEGT. V lost 2 bases and J 0 bases, leaving 8 bases between the germline ends. CDR3 region: CASSEPASSYNEQFF. CDR3 DNA: TGTGCCAGCAGTGAACCAGCGAGCTCCTACAATGAGCAGTTCTTC.

In its sample, this clonotype was seen a few times. The chain has TRBV12-3 or TRBV12-4 and TRBJ2-1, with TRBD1 matching 10 bases. This CDR3 has 17 residues. Trimming took 5 bases from V and 5 from J; bases not matched to a gene: 12. As DNA, the CDR3 is TGTGCCAGCAGTCCGACTACCGGGACAGGGGTAAACAATGAGCAGTTCTTC. Its translation is CASSPTTGTGVNNEQFF.

Comment on this clonotype: A junction boundary mismatches the germline segment, possibly from a read error. The chain is built from TRBV9 and TRBJ2-4; D unresolved. Germline loops: CDR1 SGDLS, CDR2 YYNGEE. The length of the CDR3 is 16 residues. The CDR3 region has the DNA TGTGCCAGCAGCGTTACCCCCAGTCCAACCAAAAACATTGAGTACTTC. This codes for CASSVTPSPTKNIEYF.